This T cell receptor (beta chain) was observed in a study of blood T cell repertoires in COVID-19. Study overall: The United States, Italy and Spain provided the acute and convalescent COVID-19 samples.

Recruits, aged about 18 to 95 years, lived in 20 to 30 US areas. A PCR-confirmed or clinician-diagnosed COVID-19 case had contacted exposed participants within 2 weeks of entry. This CDR3 is built from 14 residues. V was clipped by 5 bases and J by 8 bases; unmatched bases: 4. Germline loops: CDR1 ENHRY, CDR2 SYGVKD. Profiled with immunoSEQ multiplex PCR; TCRdb holds only in-frame clones, not every one. The table includes 200,000 to 250,000 clones, 75% to 90% detected once. The sequenced sample was PBMCs or T cells enriched from blood (not recorded which). This receptor was obtained from a woman in her 30s who had been exposed to COVID-19. The chain joins TRBV10-3 to TRBJ2-1, with 12 nucleotides matching TRBD2. DNA for the CDR3: TGTGCCATCAGTCCTAGCGGGAGGGCCGATGAGCAGTTCTTC. Translated, it gives CAISPSGRADEQFF.